These 13 T cell receptor beta chains share one sample of origin, sequenced in a study of blood T cells in healthy people across ages. PCR was performed a second time for about 6 to 12 cycles using a sample-barcoded 5' primer and a J-beta primer mix. TCRdb re-called the 5' RACE reads with MiXCR, one entry per CDR3 protein. The profile shows approximately 800,000 distinct CDR3 sequences, under 40% of them singletons. Sequenced input: blood. The receptors come from a man younger than 30 in good health.

The chain couples TRBV5-1 to TRBJ2-5; 7 positions match TRBD1. The J call may be faulty, since TRBJ2-7 better matches the DNA end. Looked up from germline, CDR1 is SGHRS and CDR2 is YFSETQ. The CDR3 is 14 amino acids. In DNA form, the CDR3 reads TGCGCCAGCAGCTTCCGGGACAGACCCTACGAGCAGTACTTC. It codes for CASSFRDRPYEQYF.

This clonotype was detected many times. V gene TRBV20-1 combines with J gene TRBJ2-5; tentative D call: TRBD2 (6 bases). The CDR3 totals 13 residues. V lost 6 bases, J lost 3 bases, and 14 bases lay in between. Germline loops: CDR1 DFQATT, CDR2 SNEGSKA (reference sequence). The CDR3 sequence: CSAELTGEETQYF. The CDR3 coding sequence is TGCAGTGCAGAGCTGACGGGGGAAGAGACCCAGTACTTC.

This clonotype was seen a handful of times. The chain joins TRBV15 to TRBJ1-2, with D hard to call. The CDR3 sequence is 15 residues long. The germline gives CDR1 LNHNV, CDR2 YYDKDF (reference sequence). V was shortened by 5 bases and J by 7 bases, with 20 bases between the two germline ends. CDR3 bases: TGTGCCACCAGCCCCGGCTCGGAGACTCGGGGTGGCTACACCTTC. Translated: CATSPGSETRGGYTF.

In DNA form, the CDR3 reads TGTGCCAGCAGCCAGCCCCGGGGGGAAAACACCGGGGAGCTGTTTTTT. Translated: CASSQPRGENTGELFF. This chain uses TRBV7-8 with TRBJ2-2, with 7 bases identical to TRBD2. J lost 2 bases, V lost 5 bases, and 8 bases had no gene match. In germline, CDR1 is SGHVS, CDR2 FQNEAQ. There are 16 residues in the CDR3.

The chain is built from TRBV20-1 and TRBJ2-1, with TRBD2 matching 11 bases. This CDR3 is built from 18 residues. Trimming cost V 6 bases and J 6 bases; bases outside gene matches: 19. Germline V gene sequence: CDR1 DFQATT, CDR2 SNEGSKA (reference sequence). DNA of the CDR3: TGCAGTGCGGGGACTAGCGGTTCCGGGGCGGGGGGTCTCAATGAGCAGTTCTTC. Translated, it gives CSAGTSGSGAGGLNEQFF.

This CDR3 is CSARGSRETYNSPLHF. The CDR3 coding sequence is TGCAGTGCTAGGGGTAGCAGGGAGACTTATAATTCACCCCTCCACTTT. The genes are TRBV20-1 and TRBJ1-6; tentative D call: TRBD1 (5 bases). CDR1 and CDR2 (germline): DFQATT, SNEGSKA (reference sequence). V lost 3 bases and J lost 4, with 16 bases in between. The length of the CDR3 is 16 residues.

In this sample, this clonotype turned up many times. V usage is TRBV4-1 and J usage is TRBJ1-5, with TRBD1 identical over 10 bases. V trimming: 0 bases; J trimming: 3 bases; junction bases outside the gene matches: 5. This CDR3 has 17 amino acids. Germline V gene sequence: CDR1 MGHRA, CDR2 YSYEKL. This CDR3 reads CASSQEGGQGNNQPQHF. CDR3 coding DNA: TGCGCCAGCAGCCAAGAAGGGGGACAGGGGAACAATCAGCCCCAGCATTTT.

V usage is TRBV12-5 and J usage is TRBJ1-2; D possibly corresponds to TRBD1 (5 bases). Germline V gene sequence: CDR1 LGHNT, CDR2 FRNRAP. The CDR3 runs 13 residues. The V and J ends lost 1 base and 4 bases respectively, with 7 bases between them. The CDR3 coding sequence is TGTGCTAGTGGTTTGGGGGGGATCTATGGCTACACCTTC. Translation gives CASGLGGIYGYTF.

V usage is TRBV20-1 and J usage is TRBJ2-7; weak D call: TRBD1 (6 bases). The CDR3 is 12 residues long. The V end was cut by 5 bases, the J end by 3 bases, with 11 bases between. Germline assignment: CDR1 DFQATT and CDR2 SNEGSKA (reference sequence). The CDR3 region is CSAHRAGYEQYF. CDR3 in DNA: TGCAGTGCTCACAGGGCAGGCTACGAGCAGTACTTC.

In the case of this clonotype: This clone may be a read error of a much larger clone one base away. This chain uses TRBV4-2 with TRBJ2-4, with TRBD2 identical over 7 bases. The J call may not be correct, given that the DNA end is closer to TRBJ2-7. This CDR3 spans 17 amino acids. Germline V gene lookup returns CDR1 LGHNA and CDR2 YNFKEQ. CDR3 loop: CASSQVRSAGETYEQYF. CDR3 sequence (DNA): TGTGCCAGCAGCCAAGTCAGATCGGCGGGGGAGACCTACGAGCAGTACTTC.

This clonotype turned up a few times. This chain links TRBV7-9 with TRBJ2-5; D is perhaps TRBD1 or TRBD2 (6 bases each). V was trimmed by 5 bases and J by 1 base, leaving 17 bases between them. The CDR3 length is 16 residues. Germline-derived CDR1 and CDR2 are SEHNR and FQNEAQ (reference sequence). The CDR3 sequence is CASSPGKGGSQETQYF. The CDR3 DNA reads as TGTGCCAGCAGCCCCGGTAAGGGGGGATCCCAAGAGACCCAGTACTTC.

This clonotype has more than one count but fewer than ten. This sequence joins TRBV7-2 and TRBJ1-3; D is ambiguous. The CDR3 loop spans 13 amino acids. CDR1 is SGHTA and CDR2 is FQGNSA in the germline V gene. Trimming cost V 2 bases and J 2 bases, with 4 bases left between them. CDR3 loop: CASSLSAGNTIYF. The CDR3 DNA follows: TGTGCCAGCAGCTTATCGGCTGGAAACACCATATATTTT.

As regards this clonotype: A much larger clone differs from this one at a single base, so this may be a read error. V gene TRBV4-3 combines with J gene TRBJ2-1; D gene uncertain. CDR1 LGHNA and CDR2 YSLEER come from the germline V gene. The CDR3 runs to 15 residues. The CDR3 DNA sequence: TGCGCCAGCAGCAAAGAGATCGGACCCTACAATGGGCAGTTCTTC. Translating it yields CASSKEIGPYNGQFF.